This T cell receptor (beta chain) was profiled in a study of T cells in Graves' hyperthyroidism and ophthalmopathy (dated by TCRdb to between 2017 and 2020). As for the study more broadly: Peripheral blood samples were taken at the time of initial diagnosis, prior to any treatment. To identify TCR V-J signatures that set the groups apart, the researchers used a discovery cohort of 100 patients, made up of under 50 with Graves' ophthalmopathy and 57 with stable Graves' hyperthyroidism. Whether ophthalmopathy could be predicted prospectively was tested in an independent validation cohort made up of about 20 hyperthyroidism patients plus 17 patients who later progressed to ophthalmopathy. For training and testing, the 95 to 100 patients in the discovery cohort were randomly divided in a 7:3 ratio. In addition, the study compared T-cell repertoires in thyroid tissue and in blood from roughly six Graves' hyperthyroidism patients. After blood sampling, hyperthyroidism patients were treated with methimazole at a starting dose of 30 mg daily, and ophthalmopathy patients were treated with high-dose intravenous methylprednisolone. The paper describes TCR Vbeta CDR3 sequencing of 120 to 150 peripheral blood samples, made up of around 41 ophthalmopathy patients, 70 to 75 hyperthyroidism patients and roughly 17 progressor patients. Broader findings and caveats from the paper: Sample size was not statistically predetermined, and blinding of investigators to group allocation was not performed. In cross-validation, a model built on a 13 V-J signature told ophthalmopathy apart from stable hyperthyroidism with just under 90% sensitivity and about 81% specificity, and in testing the same model reached 80%/75%. During validation, the model predicted progression to ophthalmopathy a median of about 6.5 months ahead of onset, with 60% to 71% sensitivity and 72.22% specificity. Most expanded thyroid clonotypes (frequency above 0.001) were also found in blood, which suggests that blood repertoires may mirror thyroid immune responses.

A patient counted as having stable Graves' hyperthyroidism if no progression to ophthalmopathy occurred over 18 months of follow-up. Hyperthyroidism patients were aged 18 to 65 years and newly diagnosed, with disease duration of less than 2 months. Patients with uncontrolled infections, other autoimmune diseases, pregnancy or lactation were excluded. Clinical symptoms, serum thyroxine and TRAb, thyroid ultrasound, and orbital computed tomography formed the basis for the diagnoses. Ficoll-Paque density gradient centrifugation was used to isolate PBMCs from approximately 11 ml of fresh peripheral blood. Trizol reagent was used to extract total RNA, and RNA quality was then checked on an Agilent 2100 Bioanalyzer. A note on this clonotype: The antigen it recognizes is unknown. Per-base quality was not reported, and no clone a single base away is much larger than it.

From a lookup of the germline V gene (reference sequence), CDR1 and CDR2 are SEHNR and FQNEAQ. The CDR3 covers 13 residues, taking in both the cysteine and the phenylalanine. This entry keeps only the CDR3 DNA: 39 bases, framed from base 1. At the junction V is shortened by 8 bases and J by 9 bases, with 17 bases in between. TCR beta CDR3 regions were amplified from RNA transcripts. A first-round RT-PCR of the TCR CDR3 used the HTBI primer set with the Qiagen OneStep RT-PCR kit. Libraries were constructed in a second round of multiplex PCR, after which size selection and purification were performed. Paired-end sequencing of the libraries was performed with 100 bp reads on an Illumina HiSeq2000. As for the original processing: SOAPnuke was used to process the raw data, removing reads that contained adapters or uncalled bases, had a mean Phred below 15, or lacked an exact match to the constant primer or identifier. High-quality paired reads were merged using COPE v1.2.5, and each unique nucleotide sequence was defined as a clonotype. MiTCR v1.1 was used to align clonotypes to the IMGT TRBV, TRBD and TRBJ reference segments. The analysis included only V-J combinations with a frequency above 0.0001, which together covered around 99% of the repertoires. The TCS score was defined as F50 (clonal expansion) divided by E x V (chaos), with BLOSUM62-based TCRdist calculated between CDR3 peptides within each V-J. Welch's t-statistics and random forest reduced just over 500 V-J features to 13, which were used in a naive Bayes classifier (R e1071). The raw public reads went through TCRdb reprocessing: fastp at Q25, MiXCR clone calling, in-frame beta chains kept. Each CDR3 protein appears once, grouped with its most common genes and DNA. The V and J calls, along with clone size, are taken from TCRdb and not from the paper's own processing. The sample data list under 400,000 distinct CDR3 sequences, and 18% of these were observed just once. The ten largest account for roughly 49% of the sample.

This receptor was obtained from a woman aged 45-65 years with Graves' hyperthyroidism. Sequencing input: blood. The chain employs TRBV7-9 and TRBJ2-1; the D gene cannot be resolved reliably. The CDR3 region reads CASSARPYPEQFF. In nucleotides, the sequence is TGTGCCAGCTCCGCGCGGCCTTATCCTGAGCAGTTCTTC.